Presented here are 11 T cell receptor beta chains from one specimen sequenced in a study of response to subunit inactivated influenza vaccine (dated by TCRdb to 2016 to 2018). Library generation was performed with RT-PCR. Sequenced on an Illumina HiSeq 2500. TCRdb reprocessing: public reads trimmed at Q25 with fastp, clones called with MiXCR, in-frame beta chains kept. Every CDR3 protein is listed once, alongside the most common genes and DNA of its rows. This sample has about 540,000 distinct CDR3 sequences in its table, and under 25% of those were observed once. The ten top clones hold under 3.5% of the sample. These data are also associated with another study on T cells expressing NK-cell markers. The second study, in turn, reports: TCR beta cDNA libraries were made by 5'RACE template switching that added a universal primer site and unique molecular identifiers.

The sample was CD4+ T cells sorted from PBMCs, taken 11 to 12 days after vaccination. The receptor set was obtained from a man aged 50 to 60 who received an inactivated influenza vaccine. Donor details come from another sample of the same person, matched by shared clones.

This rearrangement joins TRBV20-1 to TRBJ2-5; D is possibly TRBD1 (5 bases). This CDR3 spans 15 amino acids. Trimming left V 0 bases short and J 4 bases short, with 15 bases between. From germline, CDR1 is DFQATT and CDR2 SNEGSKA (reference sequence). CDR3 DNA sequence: TGCAGTGCTAGAGATCTTCAGGGAACTCGAGAGACCCAGTACTTC. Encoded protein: CSARDLQGTRETQYF.

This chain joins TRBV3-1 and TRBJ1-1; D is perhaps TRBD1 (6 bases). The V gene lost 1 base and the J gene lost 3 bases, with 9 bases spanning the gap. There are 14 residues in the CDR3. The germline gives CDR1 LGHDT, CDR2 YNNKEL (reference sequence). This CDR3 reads CASSQGRGYTEAFF. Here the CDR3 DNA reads TGTGCCAGCAGCCAAGGGAGGGGGTACACTGAAGCTTTCTTT.

The CDR3 coding sequence is TGCGCCAGCAGTGAGCCGGGACTAGCGGGAGGTAGGAATGAGCAGTTCTTC. Protein sequence: CASSEPGLAGGRNEQFF. This chain connects TRBV10-2 to TRBJ2-1; 15 nucleotides line up with TRBD2. The ends lost 2 bases at V and 7 bases at J; junction bases unmatched: 6. This CDR3 has 17 residues. Germline V gene data show CDR1 as WSHSY and CDR2 as SAAADI.

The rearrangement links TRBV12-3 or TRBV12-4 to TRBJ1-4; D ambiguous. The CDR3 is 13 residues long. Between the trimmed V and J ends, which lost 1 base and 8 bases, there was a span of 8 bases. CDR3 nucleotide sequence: TGTGCCAGCAGTTTAGGGGAAACCGAAAAACTGTTTTTT. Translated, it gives CASSLGETEKLFF.

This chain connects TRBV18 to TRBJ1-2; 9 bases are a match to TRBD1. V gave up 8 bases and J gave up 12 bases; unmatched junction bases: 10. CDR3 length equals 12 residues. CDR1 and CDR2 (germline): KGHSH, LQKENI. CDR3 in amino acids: CASGPGTGSNTF. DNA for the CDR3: TGTGCCAGCGGTCCCGGGACAGGGTCAAACACCTTC.

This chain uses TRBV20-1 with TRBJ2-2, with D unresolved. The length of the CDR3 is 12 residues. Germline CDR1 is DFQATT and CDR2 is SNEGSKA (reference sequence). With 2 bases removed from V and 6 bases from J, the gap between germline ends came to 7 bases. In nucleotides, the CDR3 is TGCAGTGCTAGACCAAGTGCCGGGGAGCTGTTTTTT. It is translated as CSARPSAGELFF.

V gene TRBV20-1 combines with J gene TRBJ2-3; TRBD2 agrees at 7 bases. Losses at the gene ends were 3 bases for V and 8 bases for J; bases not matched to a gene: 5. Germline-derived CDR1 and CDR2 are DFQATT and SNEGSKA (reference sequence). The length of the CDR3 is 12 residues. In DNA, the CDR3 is TGCAGTGCTAGCGGCGGGGGAGGTACGCAGTATTTT. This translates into CSASGGGGTQYF.

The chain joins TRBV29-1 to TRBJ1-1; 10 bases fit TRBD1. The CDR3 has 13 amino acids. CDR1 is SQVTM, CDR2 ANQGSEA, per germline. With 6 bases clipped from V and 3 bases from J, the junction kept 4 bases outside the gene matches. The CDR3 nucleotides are TGCAGCGTGGGGACAGGGGAGGACACTGAAGCTTTCTTT. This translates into CSVGTGEDTEAFF.

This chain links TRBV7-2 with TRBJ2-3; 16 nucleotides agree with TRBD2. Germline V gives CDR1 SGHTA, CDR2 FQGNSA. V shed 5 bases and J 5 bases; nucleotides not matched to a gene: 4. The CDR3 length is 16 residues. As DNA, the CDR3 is TGTGCCAGCAGCAAGGGACTAGCGGGAGGGCAAGATACGCAGTATTTT. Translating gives CASSKGLAGGQDTQYF.

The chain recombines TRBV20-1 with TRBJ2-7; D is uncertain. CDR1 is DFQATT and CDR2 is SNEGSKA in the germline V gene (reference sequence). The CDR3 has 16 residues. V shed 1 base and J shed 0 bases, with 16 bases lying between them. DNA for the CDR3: TGCAGTGCTAGAGTTCCGGACGGTGGGTACTCCTACGAGCAGTACTTC. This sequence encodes CSARVPDGGYSYEQYF.

The DNA of the CDR3 is TGTGCCAGCAGCCTTACTAGGGGTGGGCAGTTCTTC. Its protein product is CASSLTRGGQFF. J is TRBJ2-1 and V is TRBV7-2, with D perhaps given as TRBD1 or TRBD2 (5 bases each). Germline V lookup: CDR1 SGHTA, CDR2 FQGNSA. This CDR3 has 12 amino acids. V lost 5 bases and J 12 bases, leaving 14 bases between the germline ends.